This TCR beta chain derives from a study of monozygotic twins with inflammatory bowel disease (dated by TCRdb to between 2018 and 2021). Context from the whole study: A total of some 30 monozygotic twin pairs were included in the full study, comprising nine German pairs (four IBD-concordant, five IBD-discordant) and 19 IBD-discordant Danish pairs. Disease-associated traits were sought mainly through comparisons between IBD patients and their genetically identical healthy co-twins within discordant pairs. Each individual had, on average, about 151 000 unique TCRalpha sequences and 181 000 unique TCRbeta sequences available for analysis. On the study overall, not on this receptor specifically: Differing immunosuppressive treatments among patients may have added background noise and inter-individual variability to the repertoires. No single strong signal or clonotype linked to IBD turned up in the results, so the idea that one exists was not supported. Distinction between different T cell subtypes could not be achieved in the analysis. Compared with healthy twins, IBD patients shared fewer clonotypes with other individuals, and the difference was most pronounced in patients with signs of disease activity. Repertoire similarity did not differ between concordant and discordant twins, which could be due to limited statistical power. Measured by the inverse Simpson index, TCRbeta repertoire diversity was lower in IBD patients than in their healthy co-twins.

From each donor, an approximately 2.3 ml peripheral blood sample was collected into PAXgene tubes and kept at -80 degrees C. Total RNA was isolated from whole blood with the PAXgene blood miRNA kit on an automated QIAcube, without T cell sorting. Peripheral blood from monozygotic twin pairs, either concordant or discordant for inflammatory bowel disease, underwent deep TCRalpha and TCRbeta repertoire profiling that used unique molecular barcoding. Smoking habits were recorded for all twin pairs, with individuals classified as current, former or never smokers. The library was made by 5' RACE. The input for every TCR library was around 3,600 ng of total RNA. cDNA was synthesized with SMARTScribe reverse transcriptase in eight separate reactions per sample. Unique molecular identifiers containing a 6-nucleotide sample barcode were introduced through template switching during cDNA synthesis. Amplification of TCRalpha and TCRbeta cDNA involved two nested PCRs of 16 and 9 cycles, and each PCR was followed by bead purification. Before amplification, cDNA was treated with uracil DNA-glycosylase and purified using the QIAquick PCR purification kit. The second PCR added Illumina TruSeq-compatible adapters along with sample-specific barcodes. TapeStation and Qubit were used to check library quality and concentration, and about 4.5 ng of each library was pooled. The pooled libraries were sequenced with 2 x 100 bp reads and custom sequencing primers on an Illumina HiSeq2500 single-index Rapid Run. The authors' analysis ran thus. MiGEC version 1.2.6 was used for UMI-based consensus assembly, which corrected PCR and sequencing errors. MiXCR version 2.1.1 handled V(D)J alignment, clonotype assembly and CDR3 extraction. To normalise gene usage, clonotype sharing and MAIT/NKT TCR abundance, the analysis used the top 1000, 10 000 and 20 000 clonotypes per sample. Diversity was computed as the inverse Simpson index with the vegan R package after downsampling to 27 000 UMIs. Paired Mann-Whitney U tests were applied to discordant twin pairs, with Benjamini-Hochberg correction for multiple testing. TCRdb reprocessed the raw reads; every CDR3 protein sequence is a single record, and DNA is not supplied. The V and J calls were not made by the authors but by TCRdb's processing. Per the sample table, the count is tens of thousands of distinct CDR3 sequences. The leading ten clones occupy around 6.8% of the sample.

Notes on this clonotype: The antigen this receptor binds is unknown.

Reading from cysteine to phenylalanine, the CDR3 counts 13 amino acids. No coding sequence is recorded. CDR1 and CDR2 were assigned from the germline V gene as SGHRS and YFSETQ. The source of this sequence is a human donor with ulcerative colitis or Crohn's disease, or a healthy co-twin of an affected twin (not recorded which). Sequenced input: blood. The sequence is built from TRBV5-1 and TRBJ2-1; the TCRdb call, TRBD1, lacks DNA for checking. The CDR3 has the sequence CASSFGIYNEQFF.